This is a list of T cell receptor beta chains from one sample in a study of OX40 agonist ivuxolimab in advanced cancers. Measured with immunoSEQ multiplex PCR; TCRdb has only the in-frame clones, and not every one. The sample lists about 83,000 clones, under 90% occurring once. The sample here was CD4+ or CD8+ T cells sorted from blood, taken in a trial of the OX40 agonist ivuxolimab. These receptors were obtained from an adult with an advanced solid tumor such as melanoma, head and neck, liver or kidney cancer. CDR3s include the opening cysteine and the closing phenylalanine or tryptophan. D genes are given only for firm matches. Expanded clones are given a class, and other clones once, few, many or no size at all.

v_call: TRBV28; clone_size: NA; j_call: TRBJ2-1; d_call: TRBD1; cdr3_aa: CASSLGAGGEVEQFF; cdr3_nt: TGTGCCAGCAGCTTAGGGGCAGGGGGCGAGGTAGAGCAGTTCTTC
v_call: TRBV19; clone_size: NA; j_call: TRBJ1-4; d_call: NA; cdr3_aa: CASSIPGQSGHEKLFF; cdr3_nt: TGTGCCAGTAGTATTCCCGGACAGTCGGGGCATGAAAAACTGTTTTTT
v_call: TRBV5-1; clone_size: NA; j_call: TRBJ1-1; d_call: NA; cdr3_aa: CASQLGVYDSNTEAFF; cdr3_nt: TGCGCCAGCCAGTTGGGGGTTTATGATAGTAACACTGAAGCTTTCTTT
v_call: TRBV4-1; clone_size: NA; j_call: TRBJ2-1; d_call: NA; cdr3_aa: CASSQEPRGEQFF; cdr3_nt: TGCGCCAGCAGCCAAGAACCCCGGGGTGAGCAGTTCTTC
v_call: TRBV7-9; clone_size: NA; j_call: TRBJ2-1; d_call: NA; cdr3_aa: CASSPTPRRDEQFF; cdr3_nt: TGTGCCAGCAGCCCGACCCCCAGACGCGATGAGCAGTTCTTC
v_call: TRBV5-1; clone_size: NA; j_call: TRBJ1-1; d_call: NA; cdr3_aa: CASSLKPGTEAFF; cdr3_nt: TGCGCCAGCAGCTTGAAGCCGGGCACTGAAGCTTTCTTT
v_call: TRBV11-3; clone_size: NA; j_call: TRBJ2-5; d_call: TRBD2; cdr3_aa: CASSLGLAGAQETQYF; cdr3_nt: TGTGCCAGCAGCTTAGGACTAGCGGGGGCCCAAGAGACCCAGTACTTC
v_call: TRBV19; clone_size: NA; j_call: TRBJ1-6; d_call: NA; cdr3_aa: CASSIGLSPTTTGSPLHF; cdr3_nt: TGTGCCAGTAGTATCGGTTTGTCTCCCACTACCACTGGATCACCCCTCCACTTT
v_call: TRBV11-1; clone_size: NA; j_call: TRBJ2-2; d_call: TRBD1; cdr3_aa: CASSYDRGPGGELFF; cdr3_nt: TGTGCCAGCAGCTACGACAGGGGGCCGGGCGGGGAGCTGTTTTTT
v_call: TRBV5-1; clone_size: NA; j_call: TRBJ1-4; d_call: NA; cdr3_aa: CASSLEATGLVKLFF; cdr3_nt: TGCGCCAGCAGCTTGGAGGCGACGGGTCTCGTGAAACTGTTTTTT
v_call: TRBV6-1; clone_size: NA; j_call: TRBJ2-1; d_call: TRBD2; cdr3_aa: CASRLGTSGGLEQFF; cdr3_nt: TGTGCCAGCAGGTTAGGAACTAGCGGGGGCCTGGAGCAGTTCTTC
v_call: TRBV19; clone_size: NA; j_call: TRBJ1-2; d_call: NA; cdr3_aa: CASNGVAYGYTF; cdr3_nt: TGTGCCAGCAATGGGGTTGCCTATGGCTACACCTTC
v_call: TRBV2; clone_size: NA; j_call: TRBJ1-5; d_call: NA; cdr3_aa: CASCKSNQPQHF; cdr3_nt: TGTGCCAGCTGTAAGAGCAATCAGCCCCAGCATTTT
v_call: TRBV5-4; clone_size: NA; j_call: TRBJ2-3; d_call: TRBD1; cdr3_aa: CASSPRGGTGSTDTQYF; cdr3_nt: TGTGCCAGCAGCCCTCGTGGGGGGACAGGGAGCACAGATACGCAGTATTTT
v_call: TRBV21-1; clone_size: NA; j_call: TRBJ2-7; d_call: NA; cdr3_aa: CASSRKSSTGTTYEQYF; cdr3_nt: TGTGCCAGCAGCAGAAAAAGCAGCACAGGGACCACCTACGAGCAGTACTTC
v_call: TRBV7-2; clone_size: NA; j_call: TRBJ1-1; d_call: NA; cdr3_aa: CASSLEPENTEAFF; cdr3_nt: TGTGCCAGCAGCTTAGAACCCGAGAACACTGAAGCTTTCTTT
v_call: TRBV6-6; clone_size: few; j_call: TRBJ2-4; d_call: NA; cdr3_aa: CASSYPAGKNIQYF; cdr3_nt: TGTGCCAGCAGTTACCCGGCTGGCAAAAACATTCAGTACTTC